Each of the 30 T cell receptor beta chains below was sequenced from the same sample in a study of T cells in Graves' hyperthyroidism and ophthalmopathy. Amplified regions were TCR beta CDR3 sequences from RNA transcripts. The HTBI primer set served for first-round RT-PCR of the TCR CDR3. TCRdb reprocessed the multiplex PCR reads via MiXCR and lists one record per CDR3 protein. The sample carries about 410,000 distinct CDR3 sequences, around 13% recorded once. Sequencing input: blood. The source of these receptors is a young woman with Graves' ophthalmopathy.

At least ten counts were recorded for this clonotype. This chain joins TRBV10-3 and TRBJ2-7, with no clear D. V lost 4 bases and J 6 bases, leaving 10 bases between the germline ends. This CDR3 is 12 amino acids long. Per germline, CDR1 ENHRY and CDR2 SYGVKD. The CDR3 coding sequence is TGTGCCATCAGTGTCAAAAAAGCCGAGCAGTACTTC. Protein sequence: CAISVKKAEQYF.

This clonotype was counted ten times or more. The rearrangement links TRBV28 to TRBJ1-2; D gene unclear. Trimming took 3 bases from V and 8 from J, leaving 19 bases between them. The CDR3 covers 15 residues. Germline-derived CDR1 and CDR2 are MDHEN and SYDVKM. The DNA for the CDR3 is TGTGCCAGCAGTTTTCCCCGGGCCTCCCGGCGAGGCTACACCTTC. This sequence encodes CASSFPRASRRGYTF.

This clonotype was found many times. The chain is built from TRBV13 and TRBJ1-2; D gene uncertain. This CDR3 comprises 13 residues. Per the germline V gene, CDR1 is PRHDT and CDR2 is FYEKMQ (reference sequence). Trimming removed 4 bases from V and 3 bases from J, with 9 bases in between. Here the CDR3 DNA reads TGTGCCAGCAGCTACAATATAGACTATGGCTACACCTTC. As protein: CASSYNIDYGYTF.

The V and J genes are TRBV6-1 and TRBJ2-7; no clear D. CDR3 size: 15 residues. V lost 7 bases, J lost 0 bases, and 16 bases lay in between. Germline CDR1 reads MNHNS; CDR2 reads SASEGT. CDR3 bases: TGTGCCAGCAACCGCAGGAGAGTTTTCTCCTACGAGCAGTACTTC. Its protein is CASNRRRVFSYEQYF.

The chain uses TRBV9 and TRBJ2-2; D assignment may be TRBD1 or TRBD2 (6 bases each). CDR3 length: 16 residues. Germline lookup yields CDR1 SGDLS and CDR2 YYNGEE. V lost 4 bases and J lost 3, with 16 bases in between. As DNA, the CDR3 is TGTGCCAGCAGCATATGGGGGGCGCAGGACACCGGGGAGCTGTTTTTT. This translates into CASSIWGAQDTGELFF.

This clonotype was detected many times. This sequence joins TRBV3-1 and TRBJ2-7; TRBD2 matches at 7 bases. CDR1 LGHDT and CDR2 YNNKEL come from the germline V gene (reference sequence). The CDR3 consists of 15 residues. With V trimmed by 1 base and J by 2 bases, 5 bases remained unmatched. The CDR3 DNA sequence: TGTGCCAGCAGCCAAGTAATGGGGGGGACCTACGAGCAGTACTTC. Its translation: CASSQVMGGTYEQYF.

The rearrangement uses TRBV5-5 and TRBJ1-5, with TRBD1 as a possible D gene (6 bases). The germline gives CDR1 SGHKS, CDR2 YYEKEE (reference sequence). The length of the CDR3 is 14 residues. Deletions cut 2 bases from V and 6 bases from J, with 12 bases between. The CDR3 region has the DNA TGTGCCAGCAGCTTAGTGGGGGCGGGTCAGCCCCAGCATTTT. As protein: CASSLVGAGQPQHF.

This clonotype was seen a few times. Given a much more abundant clone one base away, this may be a read error. The rearrangement joins TRBV5-8 to TRBJ2-1; no firm D call. This CDR3 is built from 13 residues. Trimming shortened V by 0 bases and J by 7 bases, and 8 bases separated the two germline ends. CDR1 is SGHTS, CDR2 YDEGEE, per germline. CDR3 bases: TGTGCCAGCAGCTTGGATATAACGAATGAGCAGTTCTTC. It is translated as CASSLDITNEQFF.

This clonotype was detected many times. This chain connects TRBV28 to TRBJ1-6; D possibly corresponds to TRBD1 (6 bases). CDR1 MDHEN and CDR2 SYDVKM come from the germline V gene. This CDR3 comprises 14 residues. V dropped 6 bases and J dropped 4 bases, with 10 bases sitting between them. The CDR3: CASRGQSYNSPLHF. CDR3 bases: TGTGCCAGCAGAGGACAGTCGTATAATTCACCCCTCCACTTT.

CDR3 amino acids: CACEEVMNTEAFF. For the CDR3, the DNA is TGTGCCTGCGAGGAGGTCATGAACACTGAAGCTTTCTTT. The V and J genes are TRBV30 and TRBJ1-1; no reliable D call. Trimming left V 6 bases short and J 0 bases short, with 11 bases between. The CDR3 runs 13 residues. The germline V gene encodes CDR1 GTSNPN and CDR2 SVGIG (reference sequence).

The chain carries TRBV9 and TRBJ2-5; 7 nucleotides agree with TRBD2. V shed 3 bases and J 0 bases; nucleotides not matched to a gene: 5. CDR3 length: 15 amino acids. Germline V gene lookup returns CDR1 SGDLS and CDR2 YYNGEE. The CDR3 DNA is TGTGCCAGCAGCGGGACCCTAGCGGACCAAGAGACCCAGTACTTC. Translating gives CASSGTLADQETQYF. Full variable domain (remainder filled in from reference TRBV9 and TRBJ2-5): DSGVTQTPKHLITATGQRVTLRCSPRSGDLSVYWYQQSLDQGLQFLIQYYNGEERAKGNILERFSAQQFPDLHSELNLSSLELGDSALYFCASSGTLADQETQYFGPGTRLLVL.

The sample holds many counts of this clonotype. The V gene is TRBV5-1, the J gene TRBJ2-3; D might be TRBD1 (7 bases). The CDR3 loop spans 13 amino acids. Germline values: CDR1 SGHRS, CDR2 YFSETQ. V shed 6 bases and J shed 5 bases, with 13 bases lying between them. The CDR3 reads CASNQGGGDTQYF. For the CDR3, the DNA is TGCGCCAGCAACCAGGGGGGTGGAGATACGCAGTATTTT.

This clonotype was counted many times. J is TRBJ1-5 and V is TRBV30, with unresolved D. This CDR3 spans 15 amino acids. The germline V and J ends were trimmed by 1 base and 2 bases, with 12 bases remaining between them. Germline V CDR1 and CDR2: GTSNPN, SVGIG (reference sequence). CDR3 amino acids: CAWSGGRTRNQPQHF. CDR3 DNA sequence: TGTGCCTGGAGTGGCGGCAGGACCCGCAATCAGCCCCAGCATTTT.

This clonotype occurred a few times. This sequence joins TRBV4-1 and TRBJ1-1; D possibly corresponds to TRBD1 (6 bases). The germline V gene encodes CDR1 MGHRA and CDR2 YSYEKL. Trimming shortened V by 4 bases and J by 1 base, and 10 bases separated the two germline ends. CDR3 length: 14 amino acids. Here the CDR3 reads CASSRGGANTEAFF. The CDR3 DNA is TGCGCCAGCAGCCGGGGGGGGGCGAACACTGAAGCTTTCTTT.

This clonotype appeared many times. The chain couples TRBV28 to TRBJ1-5, with 9 bases that match TRBD1. The CDR3 runs 15 residues. The germline CDR1 and CDR2 sequences are MDHEN and SYDVKM. Trimming cost V 11 bases and J 3 bases; bases outside gene matches: 11. In DNA, the CDR3 is TGTGCCGGGAAAAGGGACAGGGTGTTCAATCAGCCCCAGCATTTT. The encoded protein is CAGKRDRVFNQPQHF.

The sample holds many counts of this clonotype. CDR3 in amino acids: CASSLGHRGVYEQYF. CDR3 nucleotide sequence: TGTGCCAGCAGCTTGGGGCACAGGGGCGTATACGAGCAGTACTTC. This chain links TRBV5-8 with TRBJ2-7; 7 bases are shared with TRBD1. The V segment lost 0 bases and the J segment 4 bases; nucleotides outside the gene matches: 7. The CDR3 is made up of 15 amino acids. CDR1 is SGHTS and CDR2 is YDEGEE in the germline V gene.

This clonotype appeared a single time. Compared with germline, one end of the junction differs, possibly owing to a read error. The chain has TRBV6-4 and TRBJ1-2, with a possible D match to TRBD1 (6 bases). CDR3 length: 14 amino acids. Germline V CDR1 and CDR2: MRHNA, SNTAGT. The CDR3: CASRVGGASYGYSF. CDR3 bases: TGTGCCAGCAGAGTCGGGGGGGCTTCCTATGGCTACAGCTTC.

Concerning this clonotype itself: A clone one base away is much larger, so this may be a read error. J is TRBJ1-1 and V is TRBV28; TRBD1 is a possible D gene (6 bases). CDR3 length: 15 residues. V lost 3 bases and J lost 2, with 13 bases in between. Germline V gene data show CDR1 as MDHEN and CDR2 as SYDVKM. This chain's CDR3 is CASSFGRGSNTEAFF. CDR3 sequence (DNA): TGTGCCAGCAGTTTCGGCAGGGGTTCAAACACTGAAGCTTTCTTT.

The table lists this clonotype with many counts. The rearrangement links TRBV2 to TRBJ2-1; 7 nucleotides agree with TRBD1. Germline CDR1 is SNHLY and CDR2 is FYNNEI. V shed 10 bases and J 4 bases; nucleotides not matched to a gene: 4. The CDR3 runs to 12 residues. CDR3 sequence reads: CANQGVYNEQFF. The CDR3 DNA follows: TGTGCCAACCAGGGGGTTTACAATGAGCAGTTCTTC.

V is TRBV7-6 and J is TRBJ2-1; 15 bases line up with TRBD2. Germline V gives CDR1 SGHVS, CDR2 FNYEAQ. This CDR3 has 20 residues. With 5 bases clipped from V and 4 bases from J, the junction kept 15 bases outside the gene matches. The CDR3 DNA follows: TGTGCCAGCAGCCCCCGAAGGGGACTAGCGGGAGGCTCCCCTTACAATGAGCAGTTCTTC. This translates into CASSPRRGLAGGSPYNEQFF.

This clonotype appeared many times. The rearrangement joins TRBV2 to TRBJ1-5; 8 bases line up with TRBD1. V lost 3 bases, J lost 5 bases, and 6 bases stayed unmatched. The CDR3 length is 15 residues. Germline V gives CDR1 SNHLY, CDR2 FYNNEI. DNA for the CDR3: TGTGCCAGCAGTGATGGGCAGGGGGCGGATCAGCCCCAGCATTTT. Translated: CASSDGQGADQPQHF.

This clonotype was detected only a few times. The chain couples TRBV7-3 to TRBJ1-2; the match to TRBD1 covers 10 bases. The CDR3 covers 15 residues. Germline V gene sequence: CDR1 SGHTA, CDR2 FQGTGA. The ends lost 6 bases at V and 5 bases at J; junction bases unmatched: 9. The CDR3 is CASRSWDRGDYGYTF. In DNA, the CDR3 is TGTGCCAGCAGGTCCTGGGACAGGGGAGATTATGGCTACACCTTC.

As to this clonotype: This may arise from a read error, as a much more abundant clone is one base away. The genes are TRBV5-8 and TRBJ1-5, with D hard to call. The DNA end is a closer match to TRBJ2-3, so the J assignment may be wrong. The CDR3 consists of 13 residues. CDR1 SGHTS and CDR2 YDEGEE come from the germline V gene. The CDR3 sequence: CASSLRADQPQYF. CDR3 DNA sequence: TGTGCCAGCAGCTTGAGGGCCGATCAGCCCCAGTATTTT.

This clonotype occurred many times. The chain joins TRBV5-6 to TRBJ2-1; perhaps D is TRBD1 or TRBD2 (5 bases each). Deletions cut 4 bases from V and 4 bases from J, with 15 bases between. Germline loops: CDR1 SGHDT, CDR2 YYEEEE. CDR3 length: 15 amino acids. CDR3 nucleotide sequence: TGTGCCAGCAGCCAATCGGGACGGAAATACAATGAGCAGTTCTTC. This translates into CASSQSGRKYNEQFF.

This clonotype was seen repeatedly, ten times or more. The chain links TRBV3-1 to TRBJ1-3; TRBD1 matches 7 bases. Germline V gives CDR1 LGHDT, CDR2 YNNKEL (reference sequence). Trimming at V came to 4 bases and at J to 0 bases, leaving 6 bases not matched to a gene. The CDR3 contains 16 residues. The chain's CDR3 is CASSRGTVLSGNTIYF. Here the CDR3 DNA reads TGTGCCAGCAGCCGCGGGACAGTCCTCTCTGGAAACACCATATATTTT.

This clonotype was found a few times. The rearrangement links TRBV6-1 to TRBJ2-3, with 9 nucleotides matching TRBD1. Germline V gene lookup returns CDR1 MNHNS and CDR2 SASEGT. There are 13 residues in the CDR3. V was pared by 6 bases and J by 6 bases, with 4 bases of the junction left unmatched. This CDR3 reads CASRRTGVDTQYF. The CDR3 nucleotides read TGTGCCAGCAGAAGGACAGGGGTGGATACGCAGTATTTT.

The table lists this clonotype with many counts. This chain uses TRBV28 with TRBJ2-2, with TRBD2 matching over 12 bases. The trim removed 5 bases at V and 5 bases at J, leaving 9 bases unmatched. Germline loops: CDR1 MDHEN, CDR2 SYDVKM. The CDR3 totals 17 residues. This CDR3 is CASSHQTSGGRTGELFF. As DNA, the CDR3 is TGTGCCAGCAGTCACCAAACTAGCGGGGGGCGGACCGGGGAGCTGTTTTTT.

This clonotype has a count of ten or more. The rearrangement links TRBV5-1 to TRBJ1-1; TRBD1 might be the D (5 bases). Germline V gene data show CDR1 as SGHRS and CDR2 as YFSETQ. CDR3 length: 14 amino acids. V was pared by 6 bases and J by 2 bases, with 14 bases between. DNA of the CDR3: TGCGCCAGCACCGAGACAGAATTCAACACTGAAGCTTTCTTT. Amino acid sequence: CASTETEFNTEAFF.

The chain carries TRBV9 and TRBJ2-1, with D perhaps matching TRBD2 (7 bases). Deletions cut 3 bases from V and 0 bases from J, with 16 bases between. CDR1 is SGDLS and CDR2 is YYNGEE in the germline V gene. The CDR3 length is 17 residues. This CDR3 is CASSGDMRGSSYNEQFF. CDR3 nucleotide sequence: TGTGCCAGCAGCGGGGACATGCGGGGGAGCTCCTACAATGAGCAGTTCTTC.

The gene calls are TRBV11-2 and TRBJ2-1; D is perhaps TRBD2 (6 bases). The CDR3 runs 16 residues. The germline V gene encodes CDR1 SGHAT and CDR2 FQNNGV. V dropped 4 bases and J dropped 8 bases, with 21 bases sitting between them. The CDR3 region is CASSWTRDLRPYEQFF. The CDR3 DNA reads as TGTGCCAGCAGCTGGACCCGGGACTTACGGCCTTATGAGCAGTTCTTC.